This T cell receptor beta chain is from a study of Ad26.COV2.S vaccination and SARS-CoV-2 variants. The V segment lost 0 bases and the J segment 3 bases; nucleotides outside the gene matches: 3. This CDR3 spans 15 amino acids. The germline CDR1 and CDR2 sequences are SGDLS and YYNGEE. Libraries were prepared by immunoSEQ multiplex PCR; TCRdb keeps only in-frame clonotypes and omits some of them. Here the sample spans fewer than 800,000 clones, roughly 90% being singletons. Treatment specified: some 20 received Ad26.COV2.S at low or high dose, single or two shots; roughly five received placebo; per-sample allocation not given. All samples were drawn on day 63, counting from the first vaccine or placebo injection. General study results and limits: Measurements of TCR breadth and depth may have given underestimates of the total T cell responses.

Points on this clone: As yet, its antigen is unknown.

The TCR was taken from a person between 18 and 60 years old who received the Ad26.COV2.S COVID-19 vaccine or a placebo. V gene TRBV9 combines with J gene TRBJ2-3; 8 positions match TRBD2. The specimen comprised peripheral blood, sampled in a trial of Ad26.COV2.S vaccine versus placebo. Written as DNA, the CDR3 is TGTGCCAGCAGCGTAGAGGGACTAGAAACAGATACGCAGTATTTT. It encodes CASSVEGLETDTQYF.